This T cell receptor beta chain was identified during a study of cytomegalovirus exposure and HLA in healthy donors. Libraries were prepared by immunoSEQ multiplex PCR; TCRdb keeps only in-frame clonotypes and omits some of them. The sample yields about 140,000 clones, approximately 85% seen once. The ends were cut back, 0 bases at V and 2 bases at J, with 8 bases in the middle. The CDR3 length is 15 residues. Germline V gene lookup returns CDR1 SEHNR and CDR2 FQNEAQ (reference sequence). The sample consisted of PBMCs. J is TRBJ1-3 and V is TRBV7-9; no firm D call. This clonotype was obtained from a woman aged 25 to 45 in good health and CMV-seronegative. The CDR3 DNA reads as TGTGCCAGCAGCTTAGCGGCGGGGACTGGAAACACCATATATTTT. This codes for CASSLAAGTGNTIYF.